The subject of this entry is one T cell receptor (beta chain). Profiling relied on immunoSEQ multiplex PCR, and the TCRdb table lists in-frame clones only, not all of them. The sample includes roughly 50,000 clones, approximately 91% of them seen just once. Germline-derived CDR1 and CDR2 are MDHEN and SYDVKM. The CDR3 contains 14 residues. V gave up 5 bases and J gave up 7 bases; unmatched junction bases: 9. The data were obtained in a study of blood T cell repertoires in COVID-19. This clonotype originated in a man in his fifties with active COVID-19. Sequences were obtained from peripheral blood. The chain recombines TRBV28 with TRBJ2-7, with 9 bases matching TRBD2. The CDR3 DNA reads as TGTGCCAGCAGTAGACTAGCGGACAGCTCTGAGCAGTACTTC. It yields the protein CASSRLADSSEQYF.